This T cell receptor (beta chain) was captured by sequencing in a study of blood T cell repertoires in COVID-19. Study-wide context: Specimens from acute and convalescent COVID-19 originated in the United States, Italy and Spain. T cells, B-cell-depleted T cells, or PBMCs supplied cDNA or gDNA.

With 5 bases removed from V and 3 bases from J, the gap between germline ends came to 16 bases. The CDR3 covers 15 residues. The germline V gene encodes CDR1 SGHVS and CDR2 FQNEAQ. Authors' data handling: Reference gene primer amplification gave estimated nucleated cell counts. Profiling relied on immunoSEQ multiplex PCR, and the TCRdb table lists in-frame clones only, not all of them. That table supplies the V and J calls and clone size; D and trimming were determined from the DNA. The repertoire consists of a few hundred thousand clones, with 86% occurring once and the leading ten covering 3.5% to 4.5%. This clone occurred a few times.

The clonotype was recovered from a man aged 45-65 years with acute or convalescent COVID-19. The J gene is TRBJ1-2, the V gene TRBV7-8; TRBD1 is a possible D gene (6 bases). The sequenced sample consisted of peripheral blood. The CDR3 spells CASSPGNRADYGYTF. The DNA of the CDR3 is TGTGCCAGCAGCCCGGGGAACAGGGCGGACTATGGCTACACCTTC.